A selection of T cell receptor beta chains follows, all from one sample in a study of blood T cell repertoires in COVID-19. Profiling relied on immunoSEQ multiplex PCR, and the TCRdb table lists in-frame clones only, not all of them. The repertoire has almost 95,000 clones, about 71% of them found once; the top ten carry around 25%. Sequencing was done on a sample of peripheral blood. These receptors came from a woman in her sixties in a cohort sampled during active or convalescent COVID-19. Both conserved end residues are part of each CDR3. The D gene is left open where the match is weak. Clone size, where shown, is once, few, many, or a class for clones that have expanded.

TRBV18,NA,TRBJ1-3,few,TGTGCCAGCTCACCCGTCCGACACACTGGAAACACCATATATTTT,CASSPVRHTGNTIYF
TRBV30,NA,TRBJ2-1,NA,TGTGCCTGGAGTGTACGAGTTAGGCAGTTCTTC,CAWSVRVRQFF
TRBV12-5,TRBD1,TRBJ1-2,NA,TGTGCTAGTGGAAGCGCAGGGGGCCCATACTATGGCTACACCTTC,CASGSAGGPYYGYTF
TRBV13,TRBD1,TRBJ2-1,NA,TGTGCCAGCAGCTCAGGGGGGGGACAGGGCTTTTGGGATGAGCAGTTCTTC,CASSSGGGQGFWDEQFF
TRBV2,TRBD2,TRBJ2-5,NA,TGTGCCAGCAGCCCCCCGGGGACTAGCGGGGGGGCCGGGGAGACCCAGTACTTC,CASSPPGTSGGAGETQYF
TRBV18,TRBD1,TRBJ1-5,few,TGTGCCAGCTCACCCCGGGACAGAGATCAGCCCCAGCATTTT,CASSPRDRDQPQHF
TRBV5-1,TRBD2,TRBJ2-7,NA,TGCGCCAGCAGCTTTAGCGGGGCTCCCTACGAGCAGTACTTC,CASSFSGAPYEQYF
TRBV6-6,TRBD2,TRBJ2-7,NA,TGTGCCAGCAGTCCACGACTAGCGGGGATTTACGAGCAGTACTTC,CASSPRLAGIYEQYF
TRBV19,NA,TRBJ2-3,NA,TGTGCCAGTAGTATAAGGACAATTGGGACAGATACGCAGTATTTT,CASSIRTIGTDTQYF
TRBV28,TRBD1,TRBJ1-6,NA,TGTGCCAGCAGTTTGTTGGAGGGGGCTTATTCACCCCTCCACTTT,CASSLLEGAYSPLHF
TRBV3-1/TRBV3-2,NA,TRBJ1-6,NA,TGTGCCAGCAGCCAAGAGGTCCAGGCCAATTCACCCCTCCACTTT,CASSQEVQANSPLHF
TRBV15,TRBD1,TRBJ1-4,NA,TGTGCCACCAGCATTGGTGTCGGCAGGGGGAATGAAAAACTGTTTTTT,CATSIGVGRGNEKLFF
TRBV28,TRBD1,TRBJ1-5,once,TGTGCCAGCAGTTTGGGACAGGGGCAAGGAACGAATCAGCCCCAGCATTTT,CASSLGQGQGTNQPQHF
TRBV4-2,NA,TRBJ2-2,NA,TGTGCCAGCAGCCCGCACCACCAGACGAACACCGGGGAGCTGTTTTTT,CASSPHHQTNTGELFF
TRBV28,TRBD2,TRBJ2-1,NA,TGTGCCAGCATTCGGGGGGGCCTCAATGAGCAGTTCTTC,CASIRGGLNEQFF
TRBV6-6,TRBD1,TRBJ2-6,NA,TGTGCCAGCAGTTACTCGGGACAGCCTGGGGCCAACGTCCTGACTTTC,CASSYSGQPGANVLTF
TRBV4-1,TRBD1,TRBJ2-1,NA,TGCGCCAGCAGCCAGCCCGGGACAGGGGGCGGGAATGAGCAGTTCTTC,CASSQPGTGGGNEQFF
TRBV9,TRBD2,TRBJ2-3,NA,TGTGCCAGCAGCGTAGGGATAGCGGGGGCTCACACAGATACGCAGTATTTT,CASSVGIAGAHTDTQYF
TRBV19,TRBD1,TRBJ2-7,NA,TGTGCCAGTAGGCGACAGGGGGGGTCCTACGAGCAGTACTTC,CASRRQGGSYEQYF
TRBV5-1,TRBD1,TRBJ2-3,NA,TGCGCCAGCGCTTTACAGGGGGCGCGGATAGATACGCAGTATTTT,CASALQGARIDTQYF
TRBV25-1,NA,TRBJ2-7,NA,TGTGCCAGCAGTGCTGATTCAGGGTGGGAGCAGTACTTC,CASSADSGWEQYF
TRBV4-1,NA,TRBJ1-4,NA,TGCGCCAGCAGCCAAGGGAGACAGGAGTATGAAAAACTGTTTTTT,CASSQGRQEYEKLFF
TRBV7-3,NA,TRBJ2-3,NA,TGTGCCAGCAGCTTACTAGCCGCAGATACGCAGTATTTT,CASSLLAADTQYF
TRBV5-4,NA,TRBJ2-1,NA,TGTGCCAGCAGCTTGGCCGGCTATCCGGGGGTCAATGAGCAGTTCTTC,CASSLAGYPGVNEQFF
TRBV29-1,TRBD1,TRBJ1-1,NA,TGCAGCGCCGGGGACAGTGGCACTGAAGCTTTCTTT,CSAGDSGTEAFF
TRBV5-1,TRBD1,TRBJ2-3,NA,TGCGCCAGCAGCTTGGTTAGCTCGGGACAGGGTACACAAGATACGCAGTATTTT,CASSLVSSGQGTQDTQYF
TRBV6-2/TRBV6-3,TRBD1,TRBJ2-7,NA,TGTGCCAGCAGTTCACACGGGACAGGGGACTACGAGCAGTACTTC,CASSSHGTGDYEQYF
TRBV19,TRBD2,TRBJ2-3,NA,TGTGCCAGTAGCGGCGGGGGGGCAACAGATACGCAGTATTTT,CASSGGGATDTQYF
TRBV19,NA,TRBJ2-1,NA,TGTGCCAGTAGTACTTACAGGGAAGGGGAGCAGTTCTTC,CASSTYREGEQFF
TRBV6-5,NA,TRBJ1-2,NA,TGTGCCAGCAGCACGACAGGACCTGGATACACCTTC,CASSTTGPGYTF
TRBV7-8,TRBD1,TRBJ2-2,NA,TGTGCCAGCAGCCTTCTCGGGACAGGGGTCAAGGGCGGGGAGCTGTTTTTT,CASSLLGTGVKGGELFF
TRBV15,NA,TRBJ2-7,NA,TGTGCCACCAGCAGAGACAGGGTCGAGCAGTACTTC,CATSRDRVEQYF
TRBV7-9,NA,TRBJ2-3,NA,TGTGCCAGCAGCTTAGGGCTCGGCACAGATACGCAGTATTTT,CASSLGLGTDTQYF
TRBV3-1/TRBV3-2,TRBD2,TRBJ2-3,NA,TGTGCCAGCAGCCAATATAAGACCGGGACTAGAGCCGATACGCAGTATTTT,CASSQYKTGTRADTQYF
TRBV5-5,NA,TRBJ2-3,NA,TGTGCCAGCAGTCGTACAGGGAGTACCCCAGATACGCAGTATTTT,CASSRTGSTPDTQYF
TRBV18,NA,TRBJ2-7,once,TGTGCCAGCTCACCAGGACAGAGTTACGAGCAGTACTTC,CASSPGQSYEQYF
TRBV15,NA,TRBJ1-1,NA,TGTGCCACCAGCAGAGGACTTACGAACACTGAAGCTTTCTTT,CATSRGLTNTEAFF
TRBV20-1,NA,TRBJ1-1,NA,TGCAGCCCCGGGGGGGTCACTGAAGCTTTCTTT,CSPGGVTEAFF
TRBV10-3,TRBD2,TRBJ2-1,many,TGTGCCATCAGTGAGTCGCCTAGCGGGGGGGCCAATGAGCAGTTCTTC,CAISESPSGGANEQFF
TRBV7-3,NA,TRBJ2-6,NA,TGTGCCAGCAGCTTAACGCGGGCGACACGCTACTCTGGGGCCAACGTCCTGACTTTC,CASSLTRATRYSGANVLTF
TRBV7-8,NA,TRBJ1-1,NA,TGTGCCAGCAGCCGCCCAGGGGTGACTGAAGCTTTCTTT,CASSRPGVTEAFF
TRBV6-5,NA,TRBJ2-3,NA,TGTGCCAGCAGTTACTCCTACAGGGCGAGCACAGATACGCAGTATTTT,CASSYSYRASTDTQYF
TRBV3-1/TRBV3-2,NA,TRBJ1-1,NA,TGTGCCAGCAGCCAAGTCCCGACAGGATTCAACACTGAAGCTTTCTTT,CASSQVPTGFNTEAFF
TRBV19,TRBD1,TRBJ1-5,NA,TGTGCCAGTAGTACAGGGGGCGCAGGCAATCAGCCCCAGCATTTT,CASSTGGAGNQPQHF
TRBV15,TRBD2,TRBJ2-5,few,TGTGCCACCAGCAGTGGACTAGCGGGGGGTCCTGAGACCCAGTACTTC,CATSSGLAGGPETQYF
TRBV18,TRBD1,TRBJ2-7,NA,TGTGCCAGCTCACTAGACAGGGTTGGCGAGCAGTACTTC,CASSLDRVGEQYF
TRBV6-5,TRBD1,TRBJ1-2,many,TGTGCCAGCCACGCTGACAGGGGCTATGGCTACACCTTC,CASHADRGYGYTF
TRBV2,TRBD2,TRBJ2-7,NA,TGTGCCAGCAGTGAAAGGGGAAGCGGGGTTGGTGTGCAGTACTTC,CASSERGSGVGVQYF
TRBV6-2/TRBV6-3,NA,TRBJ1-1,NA,TGTGCCAGCAGTTCCACGGAAGGGGTCACTGAAGCTTTCTTT,CASSSTEGVTEAFF
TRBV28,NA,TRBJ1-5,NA,TGTGCCAGCAGTAATGCCAGGGCCTACTATCAGCCCCAGCATTTT,CASSNARAYYQPQHF
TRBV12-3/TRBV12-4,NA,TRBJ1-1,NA,TGTGCCAGCAGTTACTACGGGTCTGAAGCTTTCTTT,CASSYYGSEAFF
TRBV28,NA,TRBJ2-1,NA,TGTGCCAGCAGTCCTCTCGTTAGCCAATTAGATGAGCAGTTCTTC,CASSPLVSQLDEQFF
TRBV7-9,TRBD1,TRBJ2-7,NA,TGTGCCAGCAGCGCCGGACAGGGAGGCCCCTACGAGCAGTACTTC,CASSAGQGGPYEQYF
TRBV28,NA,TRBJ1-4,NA,TGTGCCAGCAGTTTACTAGACAGATATAATGAAAAACTGTTTTTT,CASSLLDRYNEKLFF
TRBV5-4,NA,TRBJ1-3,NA,TGTGCCAGCAGCTTGGGGGGGGCTGGAAACACCATATATTTT,CASSLGGAGNTIYF
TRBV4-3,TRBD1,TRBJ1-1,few,TGCGCCAGCAGCCAAGATTTCCAGGGGGCCACTGAAGCTTTCTTT,CASSQDFQGATEAFF
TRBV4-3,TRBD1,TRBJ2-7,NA,TGCGCCAGCAGCCAAGGACCGGGACAGGGGTTCTACGAGCAGTACTTC,CASSQGPGQGFYEQYF